Reported below is one T cell receptor beta chain. Its target antigen remains unknown. No base quality information exists; no much larger clone differs at one position. The cohort comprised under 700 healthy bone marrow donors. Cohort members were all nominally healthy when sampled, although unrecorded immune exposures were likely present. The donor was CMV seronegative and was included in the group of 352 seronegative cohort members. A peripheral blood sample was collected from each donor, and TCR beta sequencing was performed on peripheral blood mononuclear cells. The Qiagen DNeasy Blood Extraction Kit was used to extract genomic DNA from the blood cell samples. Receptor amplification or capture employed the immunoSEQ multiplex PCR assay. The multiplex PCR relied on a mix of 60 forward primers for TCR Vbeta segments and 13 reverse primers for TCR Jbeta segments. Amplification of the CDR3 region of rearranged TCR beta genes was performed with a multiplex PCR assay on genomic DNA. The Illumina HiSeq System was used to sequence the amplified TCR beta libraries as 87-base-pair reads. The study's own analysis went as follows. In a later analysis, around 80 million unique TCR beta chains were counted across the approximately 640 repertoires, and around 11 million of these chains were shared by at least two donors. A nearest-neighbor algorithm error-corrected the raw reads and collapsed the reads into unique sequences, merging closely related sequences to remove PCR and sequencing errors. To assign V, D and J gene segments, CDR3 sequences were aligned to IMGT reference sequences. For a sequence to be retained, a match of at least six nucleotides was required to both a V gene segment and a J gene segment. Rearrangements were classified as productive when the CDR3 lacked stop codons and remained in frame with V and J, and all other rearrangements were classified as non-productive. Following IMGT convention, CDR3 was defined as the stretch from the second conserved V-encoded cysteine up to the conserved J-encoded phenylalanine. Sequences without an unambiguous match to a single V gene segment were excluded from the earlier analysis of approximately 600 of the donors. An earlier analysis of fewer than 750 of the donors called V segments functional above 56.7% productive rearrangements and segregating when the between-donor standard deviation exceeded 5%. A statistical classification framework was developed to diagnose cytomegalovirus status using the catalog of TCR beta chain sequences. V and J gene assignment, in a later analysis, came from comparing TCR nucleotide sequences with IMGT/GENE-DB human TR gene sequences. A later analysis assigned CDR3 sequences and most-parsimonious VDJ recombination scenarios with the TCRdist pipeline. In a later analysis, every TCR beta chain was defined by the combination of its CDR3 amino acid sequence and its V-gene family, and reads without a unique V-gene family were dropped. As a way to deal with suspected cross-contamination and a sequencing artifact, a later analysis dropped roughly 600 nucleotide sequences that were highly shared and had low generation probability. In a later analysis, a clonal expansion index was calculated for each public chain from normalized within-repertoire ranks of inferred template counts. In a later analysis, generation probabilities were computed with a VDJ recombination model fitted to out-of-frame rearrangements, and the resulting probabilities were checked against IGoR. Hypergeometric tests were used in a later analysis to score TCR-TCR, TCR-HLA and TCR-CMV co-occurrence, with a repertoire-size bias correction applied to the TCR pairs. To estimate false discovery rates, a later analysis permuted the HLA or CMV assignments 20 times. In a later analysis, co-occurring TCRs were grouped using DBSCAN, with TCRdist sequence similarity added in when clustering inside HLA-allele-positive subsets. Co-occurrence clustering excluded repertoires with fewer than 30,000 or more than 120,000 public chains, plus five with anomalous nucleotide sharing. TCRdb's version of the immuneACCESS table is confined to in-frame rearrangements and falls short of the full clone set. An unresolved V gene accounts for under half of the shortfall where checked; the remainder is of unknown origin. V and J calls and clone size are as listed in that table; D and trimming were resolved from the DNA. For this sample there are over 85,000 clones; about 77% appear just once. Roughly 3.2% of the sample goes to the ten largest clones.

The data derive from a study of cytomegalovirus exposure and HLA in healthy donors (TCRdb year 2017). Regarding the complete study: An earlier analysis of under 600 of the donors reported about 250 Gb of sequence data and 100 million to 140 million unique TCR beta sequences from 150 million to 200 million T cells. Along with the approximately 700-subject first cohort, a separate validation cohort of some 130 different subjects was used. An earlier analysis of about 600 of the donors used high-throughput TCR beta sequencing to judge whether each TCR beta V gene segment behaved as functional or pseudogenic. Of the approximately 400 genotyped donors, 65% to 90% fell in the genetic ancestry cluster associated with self-reported Caucasian donors. The T cell repertoires of several hundred subjects were profiled by immunosequencing and related to cytomegalovirus serostatus. In a later genetic analysis, genome-wide SNP genotypes for about three fifths of the roughly 670 donors were used, and that subset was treated as a discovery cohort. To study patterns of TCR occurrence, a later analysis re-analyzed previously published TCR beta repertoires from 666 donors and added high-resolution HLA genotyping. Because of strong linkage in the cohort, five DR-DQ haplotypes were treated as single units for association and clustering. Both class I and class II loci were covered by HLA typing, at four-digit resolution. Every repertoire in the discovery cohort had been generated on one and the same sequencing platform. Typing coverage differed by locus: A, B, C, DRB1 and DQB1 were typed in about 620-640 donors, DQA1 in 522, DPA1 in roughly 590, and DPB1 in 450 to 490. Rather than using new phenotypic data, the later analysis identified candidate immune exposures from TCR beta sequences and from how often those sequences occurred across donors. The study aimed to test whether cataloging public T cell receptors could reveal signatures of past pathogen exposure. On average, 235,054 unique TCR beta nucleotide sequences were sequenced per donor among a few hundred genotyped donors of the cohort, with around 19% of those sequences being non-productive. Donor age, sex, ethnicity and CMV serostatus were compiled alongside the repertoire data. To predict cytomegalovirus infection status, the study combined high-throughput TCR immunosequencing, statistical association of individual TCRs with disease status, and machine learning. About 300 gigabases of sequencing data and around 87 million unique TCR sequences were included in an early release covering about 700 HLA-typed donors.

The paper as a whole reports these results and caveats: Compared with the approximately 670-donor mean, donors in an Asian-associated ancestry cluster had fewer N-insertions in productive TCRs, according to a later genetic analysis. In a later genetic analysis, a missense DCLRE1C variant was associated with V-gene and J-gene trimming of TCR beta chains, and the association was replicated in an independent cohort. An earlier analysis of 450 to 750 of the donors showed that most TCR beta V segments appeared in productive rearrangements either about 87% or about 30% of the time, which broadly matched IMGT annotations. For the cohort, immune exposure information was limited to CMV serostatus. A later analysis found that HLA-associated TCR beta chains were more clonally expanded and had lower generation probabilities than equally common non-associated chains. The authors suggested that the approach could potentially be generalized to other disease states and immunological phenotypes. The earlier analysis of fewer than 750 of the donors excluded over 15 rarely observed V segments, including chromosome 9 orphons, because counts were too low. Because some donors lacked HLA typing at each locus, the association tests relied only on the typed subset. When HLA alleles, especially DR and DQ, strongly co-occurred, TCR associations were difficult to assign to individual alleles. Roughly uniform sequencing depth across donors was assumed in presence/absence analyses, although this assumption may not hold. In vitro tests confirmed that a few of the cytomegalovirus-associated TCR beta chains recognize cytomegalovirus antigens. A further reported finding was that TCR beta sequences accurately predicted the HLA-A and HLA-B alleles for most subjects in the first cohort. A cluster of highly shared sequence variants was judged likely to represent a technical artifact of the sequencing pipeline. Specific HLA alleles were associated with some 15,000 TCR beta sequences at a false discovery rate of 0.05 in a later analysis. Across donors, most TCR sequences were observed very rarely, whereas some public TCRs were present in many individuals. Cytomegalovirus status was reported to be diagnosed by the classifier with high specificity and sensitivity in both the original and validation cohorts. In a later analysis, most CMV-associated TCR beta chains were found to appear HLA-restricted, with HLA associations seemingly driven largely by CMV exposure. According to a later analysis, TCR association rates differed among HLA loci, with DRB1 alleles showing the most associated TCRs and HLA-C alleles showing the fewest. Some IMGT-functional V segments, including TRBV6-2 and TRBV6-3, could not be told apart with the 87-base-pair reads, so those segments were excluded. According to a later analysis, parvovirus B19, influenza, CMV and Epstein-Barr virus appeared linked to several top co-occurrence clusters. Linkage disequilibrium might explain the correlated functional status among segregating V segments, but an unknown experimental factor could not be excluded. The study listed 164 TCR beta chains as associated with cytomegalovirus. Only TCR beta chains were sequenced in this cohort, and the absence of alpha or paired-chain data limited detectable features.

The germline V gene specifies SNHLY as CDR1 and FYNNEI as CDR2. At the junction V is shortened by 6 bases and J by 0 bases, with 9 bases in between. From the cysteine up to the phenylalanine, the CDR3 has a length of 14 residues. The only DNA kept is the CDR3, 42 bases in frame from the first base. The sequenced sample consisted of PBMCs. The chain uses TRBV2 and TRBJ1-3, with TRBD1 as a weak D call on 5 bases. This receptor was taken from a middle-aged man in good health and CMV-seronegative. The nucleotide sequence is given as TGTGCCAGCAGGGGGGGGAACTCTGGAAACACCATATATTTT. Its translation reads: CASRGGNSGNTIYF.